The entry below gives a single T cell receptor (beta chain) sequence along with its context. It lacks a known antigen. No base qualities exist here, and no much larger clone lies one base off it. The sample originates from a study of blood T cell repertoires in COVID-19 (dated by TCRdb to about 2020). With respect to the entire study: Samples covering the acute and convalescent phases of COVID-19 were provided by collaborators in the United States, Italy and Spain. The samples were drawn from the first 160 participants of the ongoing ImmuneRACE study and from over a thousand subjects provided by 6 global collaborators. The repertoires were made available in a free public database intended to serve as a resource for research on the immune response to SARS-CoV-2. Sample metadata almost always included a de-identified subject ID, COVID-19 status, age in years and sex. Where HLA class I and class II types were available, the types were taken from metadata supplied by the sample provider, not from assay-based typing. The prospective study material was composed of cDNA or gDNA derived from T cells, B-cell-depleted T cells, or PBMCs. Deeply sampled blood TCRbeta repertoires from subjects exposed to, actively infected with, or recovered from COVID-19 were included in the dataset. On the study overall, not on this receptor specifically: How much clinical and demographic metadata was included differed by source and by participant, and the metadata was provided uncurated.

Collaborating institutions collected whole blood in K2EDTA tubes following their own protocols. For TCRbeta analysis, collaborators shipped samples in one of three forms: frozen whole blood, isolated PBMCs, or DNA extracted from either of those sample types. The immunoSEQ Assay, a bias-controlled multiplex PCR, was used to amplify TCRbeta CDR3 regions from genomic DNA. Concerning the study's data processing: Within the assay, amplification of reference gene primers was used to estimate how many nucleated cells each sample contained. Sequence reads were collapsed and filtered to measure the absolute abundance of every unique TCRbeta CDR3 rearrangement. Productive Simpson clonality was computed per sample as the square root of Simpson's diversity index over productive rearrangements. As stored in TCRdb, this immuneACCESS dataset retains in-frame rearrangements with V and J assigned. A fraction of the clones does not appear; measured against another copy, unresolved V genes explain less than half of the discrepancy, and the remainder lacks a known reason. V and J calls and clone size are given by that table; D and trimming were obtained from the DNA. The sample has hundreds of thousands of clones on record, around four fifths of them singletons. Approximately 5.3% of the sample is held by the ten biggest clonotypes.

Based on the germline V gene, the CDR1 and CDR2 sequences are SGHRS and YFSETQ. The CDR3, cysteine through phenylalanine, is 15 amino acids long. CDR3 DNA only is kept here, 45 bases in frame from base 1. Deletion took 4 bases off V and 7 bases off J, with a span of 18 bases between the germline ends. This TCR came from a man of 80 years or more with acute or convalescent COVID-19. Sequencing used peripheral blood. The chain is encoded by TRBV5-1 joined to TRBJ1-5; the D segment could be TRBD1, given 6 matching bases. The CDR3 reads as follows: CASSQDATGSQPQHF. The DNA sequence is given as TGCGCCAGCAGCCAGGACGCCACAGGGTCCCAGCCCCAGCATTTT.